Below are 32 T cell receptor beta chains sequenced from a single sample in a study of blood T cell repertoires in COVID-19. Sequenced by immunoSEQ multiplex PCR; TCRdb stores in-frame clones only, minus some. The top ten hold approximately 4% of the sample, which has 110,000 or so clones, over 80% seen once. The sequenced material came from peripheral blood. These receptors were obtained from a woman in her 70s with acute or convalescent COVID-19.

For the CDR3, the DNA is TGTGCCAGCAGTTTCGGCGAGCAGTACGTC. This codes for CASSFGEQYV. The J gene is TRBJ2-7, the V gene TRBV28; no firm D call. V was pared by 3 bases and J by 6 bases, with 3 bases between. Germline V gene lookup returns CDR1 MDHEN and CDR2 SYDVKM. This CDR3 spans 10 amino acids.

V and J are TRBV7-8 and TRBJ2-3; 8 bases align to TRBD2. In germline, CDR1 is SGHVS, CDR2 FQNEAQ. This CDR3 has 15 amino acids. Trimming took 3 bases from V and 5 from J; bases not matched to a gene: 7. Here the CDR3 reads CASSFPVAGLDTQYF. CDR3 in DNA: TGTGCCAGCAGCTTCCCGGTAGCGGGGCTAGATACGCAGTATTTT.

The V and J genes are TRBV28 and TRBJ1-6, with D unresolved. The length of the CDR3 is 15 residues. Germline values: CDR1 MDHEN, CDR2 SYDVKM. V was pared by 2 bases and J by 4 bases, with 9 bases between. CDR3 DNA: TGTGCCAGCAGTTTAGGGAGGTGGTATAATTCACCCCTCCACTTT. Its translation: CASSLGRWYNSPLHF. The full variable domain, with the rest looked up from reference TRBV28 and TRBJ1-6, is DVKVTQSSRYLVKRTGEKVFLECVQDMDHENMFWYRQDPGLGLRLIYFSYDVKMKEKGDIPEGYSVSREKKERFSLILESASTNQTSMYLCASSLGRWYNSPLHFGNGTRLTVT.

The chain joins TRBV7-3 to TRBJ1-2; D perhaps matches TRBD1 (6 bases). Germline CDR1 is SGHTA and CDR2 is FQGTGA. Trimming left V 5 bases short and J 4 bases short, with 17 bases between. CDR3 length: 15 residues. CDR3 amino acids: CASSPGTPRTYGYTF. CDR3 coding DNA: TGTGCCAGCAGCCCAGGGACACCGAGGACCTATGGCTACACCTTC.

The chain couples TRBV15 to TRBJ2-1; TRBD2 matches at 8 bases. Losses at the gene ends were 5 bases for V and 0 bases for J; bases not matched to a gene: 9. The V gene's germline CDR1 is LNHNV and CDR2 YYDKDF (reference sequence). The CDR3 runs to 17 residues. This CDR3 is CATSPRLAPGSYNEQFF. CDR3 in DNA: TGTGCCACCAGCCCCCGACTAGCGCCCGGCTCCTACAATGAGCAGTTCTTC.

This clone was observed a few times. CDR3 DNA: TGTGCCAGCAGCCAGGAACAGCGGGATGAGCAGTTCTTC. Translation gives CASSQEQRDEQFF. The chain couples TRBV4-2 to TRBJ2-1; tentative D call: TRBD2 (6 bases). This CDR3 contains 13 residues. Trimming cost V 3 bases and J 8 bases, with 11 bases left between them. The germline V gene encodes CDR1 LGHNA and CDR2 YNFKEQ.

The genes are TRBV14 and TRBJ1-1; D is uncertain. Per germline, CDR1 SGHDN and CDR2 FVKESK. Trimming took off 2 bases at V and 8 bases at J, with 12 bases between the two ends. The CDR3 has 13 residues. Here the CDR3 reads CASSQTDTWEAFF. The CDR3 region has the DNA TGTGCCAGCAGCCAAACAGATACATGGGAAGCTTTCTTT.

This clone was picked up a small number of times. This chain connects TRBV18 to TRBJ1-4, with 10 bases lining up with TRBD1. V shed 3 bases and J 7 bases; nucleotides not matched to a gene: 2. CDR1 and CDR2 from the germline V gene are KGHSH and LQKENI. This CDR3 is built from 14 residues. CDR3 region: CASSPGQGFEKLFF. In DNA, the CDR3 is TGTGCCAGCTCACCGGGACAGGGGTTTGAAAAACTGTTTTTT.

V usage is TRBV18 and J usage is TRBJ2-7, with 11 bases lining up with TRBD2. The CDR3 is made up of 17 amino acids. Losses at the gene ends were 2 bases for V and 2 bases for J; bases not matched to a gene: 8. In germline, CDR1 is KGHSH, CDR2 LQKENI. The CDR3 loop reads CASSPGISSGRTYEQYF. CDR3 coding DNA: TGTGCCAGCTCACCAGGTATTTCTAGCGGGAGGACCTACGAGCAGTACTTC.

V gene TRBV10-3 combines with J gene TRBJ2-7; TRBD1 matches 12 bases. This CDR3 comprises 13 residues. Germline loops: CDR1 ENHRY, CDR2 SYGVKD. Trimming removed 7 bases from V and 5 bases from J; junction bases left unmatched: 3. The CDR3 sequence is CAIKGTGGNEQYF. The CDR3 DNA reads TGTGCCATCAAGGGGACAGGGGGCAACGAGCAGTACTTC.

This clone was counted a single time. The chain is built from TRBV5-6 and TRBJ2-7; TRBD1 matches at 7 bases. The CDR3 length is 15 residues. J lost 4 bases, V lost 2 bases, and 9 bases had no gene match. Per the germline V gene, CDR1 is SGHDT and CDR2 is YYEEEE. CDR3 region: CASSLTGTETYEQYV. The CDR3 coding sequence is TGTGCCAGCAGCTTAACCGGGACAGAGACTTACGAGCAGTACGTC.

The chain recombines TRBV2 with TRBJ2-1, with D unresolved. The CDR3 covers 15 residues. Trimming cost V 0 bases and J 6 bases, with 12 bases left between them. From germline, CDR1 is SNHLY and CDR2 FYNNEI. In DNA form, the CDR3 reads TGTGCCAGCAGTGAAGCCCCAGAAATAGCCAATGAGCAGTTCTTC. Its translation: CASSEAPEIANEQFF. The full variable domain, its missing parts supplied by reference TRBV2 and TRBJ2-1, is EPEVTQTPSHQVTQMGQEVILRCVPISNHLYFYWYRQILGQKVEFLVSFYNNEISEKSEIFDDQFSVERPDGSNFTLKIRSTKLEDSAMYFCASSEAPEIANEQFFGPGTRLTVL.

The chain is built from TRBV6-1 and TRBJ1-5; 8 bases fit TRBD1. The CDR3 is 13 amino acids. CDR1 is MNHNS, CDR2 SASEGT, per germline. V trimming: 3 bases; J trimming: 6 bases; junction bases outside the gene matches: 1. CDR3 nucleotide sequence: TGTGCCAGCAGTGACAGGGGGCTTCAGCCCCAGCATTTT. Its translation is CASSDRGLQPQHF.

V is TRBV6-5 and J is TRBJ1-3; D is perhaps TRBD1 (6 bases). The germline V gene encodes CDR1 MNHEY and CDR2 SVGAGI. V was cut by 8 bases and J by 2 bases, with 13 bases left in between. CDR3 size: 14 residues. This CDR3 is CASWGGRAGNTIYF. CDR3 bases: TGTGCCAGCTGGGGGGGCAGGGCTGGAAACACCATATATTTT.

This chain joins TRBV3-1 (or the pseudogene TRBV3-2) and TRBJ1-1; 10 positions agree with TRBD1. The CDR3 runs to 14 residues. Germline CDR1 LGHDT, CDR2 YNNKEL (reference sequence). V was clipped by 8 bases and J by 5 bases; unmatched bases: 8. Written as DNA, the CDR3 is TGTGCCAGCGTAATCAGACAGGGGGCGACTGAAGCTTTCTTT. Its translation: CASVIRQGATEAFF.

V usage is TRBV6-5 and J usage is TRBJ2-7; TRBD1 matches at 8 bases. The germline gives CDR1 MNHEY, CDR2 SVGAGI. The CDR3 totals 15 residues. Unmatched junction bases numbered 7, after V lost 6 bases and J lost 0 bases. CDR3 in amino acids: CASSLGQGSSYEQYV. In DNA form, the CDR3 reads TGTGCCAGCAGCCTAGGACAGGGTAGCTCCTACGAGCAGTACGTC.

J is TRBJ1-1 and V is TRBV5-1; D may be TRBD1 (6 bases). V was cut by 6 bases and J by 1 base, with 10 bases left in between. The germline V gene has CDR1 SGHRS and CDR2 YFSETQ. CDR3 length equals 13 residues. The CDR3 bases are TGCGCCAGCACCAGGGACACGAACACTGAAGCTTTCTTT. Protein: CASTRDTNTEAFF. Filled out from reference TRBV5-1 and TRBJ1-1, the complete variable domain reads KAGVTQTPRYLIKTRGQQVTLSCSPISGHRSVSWYQQTPGQGLQFLFEYFSETQRNKGNFPGRFSGRQFSNSRSEMNVSTLELGDSALYLCASTRDTNTEAFFGQGTRLTVV.

The gene calls are TRBV20-1 and TRBJ1-4; weak D call: TRBD1 (6 bases). The CDR3 length is 16 residues. Germline CDR1 DFQATT, CDR2 SNEGSKA (reference sequence). The V end lost 3 bases, the J end lost 8 bases, and 22 bases lay between the germline ends. The DNA of the CDR3 is TGCAGTGCTAGTGGGGTCGGGGGGGCGCGAAGCGAAAAACTGTTTTTT. It translates to CSASGVGGARSEKLFF.

The chain uses TRBV4-1 and TRBJ2-3; TRBD1 might be the D (6 bases). Looked up from germline, CDR1 is MGHRA and CDR2 is YSYEKL. This CDR3 has 13 amino acids. The V gene lost 6 bases and the J gene lost 3 bases, with 10 bases spanning the gap. CDR3 coding DNA: TGCGCCAGCAGGGGACAAACGACAGATACGCAGTATTTT. Its protein is CASRGQTTDTQYF.

The chain recombines TRBV5-1 with TRBJ2-5, with D unresolved. Trimming removed 0 bases from V and 5 bases from J, with 14 bases in between. CDR1 is SGHRS and CDR2 is YFSETQ in the germline V gene. The CDR3 is 15 residues long. DNA for the CDR3: TGCGCCAGCAGCTTGGAAGGAATGCGCGGCGAGACCCAGTACTTC. Its protein is CASSLEGMRGETQYF.

The chain joins TRBV29-1 to TRBJ2-6, with 7 positions matching TRBD1. This CDR3 comprises 15 residues. V lost 5 bases to trimming and J lost 2 bases; unmatched junction nucleotides: 6. Germline V gene data show CDR1 as SQVTM and CDR2 as ANQGSEA. CDR3 nucleotides: TGCAGCGTTCTTGCAGGGGGAACTGGGGCCAACGTCCTGACTTTC. Protein sequence: CSVLAGGTGANVLTF.

The J gene is TRBJ1-6, the V gene TRBV18, with 9 bases lining up with TRBD1. CDR3 length: 16 amino acids. V shed 3 bases and J 7 bases; nucleotides not matched to a gene: 7. From germline, CDR1 is KGHSH and CDR2 LQKENI. CDR3 region: CASSPSTGGSNSPLHF. In nucleotides, the CDR3 is TGTGCCAGCTCACCCTCGACAGGGGGAAGCAATTCACCCCTCCACTTT.

The chain links TRBV28 to TRBJ1-4, with 10 bases matching TRBD1. The trim removed 6 bases at V and 10 bases at J, leaving 11 bases unmatched. CDR3 length equals 15 residues. The V gene's germline CDR1 is MDHEN and CDR2 SYDVKM. In DNA, the CDR3 is TGTGCCAGCAGATGGGGGACAGGGGAGAGTGGAAAACTGTTTTTT. Translating gives CASRWGTGESGKLFF.

The J gene is TRBJ1-2, the V gene TRBV20-1; D ambiguous. The CDR3 has 11 residues. V was clipped by 0 bases and J by 8 bases, with 7 bases between them. The germline V gene has CDR1 DFQATT and CDR2 SNEGSKA (reference sequence). CDR3 sequence: CSARDRGGYTF. DNA for the CDR3: TGCAGTGCTAGAGATAGAGGAGGCTACACCTTC.

The chain is built from TRBV6-5 and TRBJ1-6, with D perhaps TRBD1 (5 bases). The CDR3 is 14 residues long. V was pared by 7 bases and J by 7 bases, with 14 bases between. Germline V lookup: CDR1 MNHEY, CDR2 SVGAGI. This CDR3 is CASTPPGGNSPLHF. In DNA form, the CDR3 reads TGTGCCAGCACCCCACCCGGGGGGAATTCACCCCTCCACTTT.

The chain links TRBV11-3 to TRBJ2-3, with 8 bases that match TRBD1. From germline, CDR1 is SGHNT and CDR2 YENEEA. Trimming cost V 3 bases and J 6 bases; bases outside gene matches: 14. The CDR3 has 17 amino acids. Here the CDR3 DNA reads TGTGCCAGCAGCTTGGGCCTAGATGGGACAGGACCGGATACGCAGTATTTT. This translates into CASSLGLDGTGPDTQYF.

The chain combines TRBV25-1 with TRBJ2-3; D may be TRBD2 (5 bases). The CDR3 runs 17 residues. Between the trimmed V and J ends, which lost 4 bases and 6 bases, there was a span of 23 bases. Germline V gene lookup returns CDR1 MGHDK and CDR2 SYGVNS. The DNA for the CDR3 is TGTGCCAGCAGTGGGTACCGACTAATTTCCCTTGTGGATACGCAGTATTTT. Its translation: CASSGYRLISLVDTQYF.

The chain links TRBV6-2 or TRBV6-3 to TRBJ1-5; TRBD1 agrees at 12 bases. Germline V gene lookup returns CDR1 MNHEY and CDR2 SVGEGT. The CDR3 covers 15 residues. The V gene end was trimmed by 1 base and the J gene end by 7 bases; junction bases not matched to a gene: 2. CDR3 bases: TGTGCCAGCAGTTACTGGGGGACAGGGGGCCAGCCCCAGCATTTT. This encodes CASSYWGTGGQPQHF.

The chain uses TRBV5-6 and TRBJ2-2; the match to TRBD1 covers 7 bases. CDR1 SGHDT and CDR2 YYEEEE come from the germline V gene. This CDR3 comprises 15 residues. V shed 4 bases, J shed 1 base, and the junction held 4 bases outside the gene matches. CDR3 nucleotides: TGTGCCAGCAGCAGAACAGGGGTGAACACCGGGGAGCTGTTTTTT. Protein product: CASSRTGVNTGELFF.

The V and J genes are TRBV18 and TRBJ2-3, with no clear D. V dropped 2 bases and J dropped 4 bases, with 13 bases sitting between them. This CDR3 has 15 amino acids. Germline-derived CDR1 and CDR2 are KGHSH and LQKENI. The CDR3 spells CASSPVIQPADTQYF. CDR3 nucleotide sequence: TGTGCCAGCTCACCAGTTATCCAACCGGCAGATACGCAGTATTTT.

This clone showed up just once. The chain recombines TRBV7-2 with TRBJ2-7; 9 nucleotides agree with TRBD2. V gave up 3 bases and J gave up 3 bases; unmatched junction bases: 15. Germline V gene lookup returns CDR1 SGHTA and CDR2 FQGNSA. The CDR3 contains 18 residues. CDR3 sequence (DNA): TGTGCCAGCAGCTTCCAAACCCTAGCGGGACGGCACCTCTACGAGCAGTACTTC. Its translation is CASSFQTLAGRHLYEQYF. Drawing the rest from reference TRBV7-2 and TRBJ2-7, the complete variable domain is GAGVSQSPSNKVTEKGKDVELRCDPISGHTALYWYRQSLGQGLEFLIYFQGNSAPDKSGLPSDRFSAERTGGSVSTLTIQRTQQEDSAVYLCASSFQTLAGRHLYEQYFGPGTRLTVT.

The CDR3: CASSLPGTAYGYTF. As DNA, the CDR3 is TGTGCCAGCAGTCTCCCGGGGACAGCCTATGGCTACACCTTC. The genes are TRBV6-5 and TRBJ1-2; 7 nucleotides line up with TRBD1. CDR3 length: 14 amino acids. In germline, CDR1 is MNHEY, CDR2 SVGAGI. The trim removed 5 bases at V and 4 bases at J, leaving 7 bases unmatched.